One and the same sample provided the 23 T cell receptor beta chains below, sequenced in a study of monozygotic twins with inflammatory bowel disease. TCRdb reprocessed the 5' RACE reads; each CDR3 protein has one entry and no DNA is given. This listing includes about 420,000 distinct CDR3 sequences. The sequenced sample consisted of blood. The receptors stem from a human donor with ulcerative colitis or Crohn's disease, or a healthy co-twin of an affected twin (not recorded which).

CDR3 sequence reads: CASSRTPGANTGELFF. This chain links TRBV19 with TRBJ2-2; absent DNA, TCRdb's TRBD1 call cannot be checked. The length of the CDR3 is 16 residues. Germline V gives CDR1 LNHDA, CDR2 SQIVND (reference sequence). Together with reference TRBV19 and TRBJ2-2, the CDR3 gives the full variable domain: DGGITQSPKYLFRKEGQNVTLSCEQNLNHDAMYWYRQDPGQGLRLIYYSQIVNDFQKGDIAEGYSVSREKKESFPLTVTSAQKNPTAFYLCASSRTPGANTGELFFGEGSRLTVL.

This sequence joins TRBV6-2 or TRBV6-3 and TRBJ2-7; TCRdb's D call of TRBD2 is untestable without DNA. In germline, CDR1 is MNHEY, CDR2 SVGEGT. The CDR3 length is 13 residues. The CDR3 is CASKALASYEQYF.

The chain uses TRBV7-9 and TRBJ2-7; TCRdb calls TRBD1, which cannot be checked without DNA. CDR3 length equals 15 residues. CDR1 is SEHNR and CDR2 is FQNEAQ in the germline V gene (reference sequence). CDR3 sequence reads: CASMRADSSPYEQYF.

The chain uses TRBV30 and TRBJ2-5; TCRdb designates TRBD1, a call that cannot be tested without DNA. CDR1 and CDR2 (germline): GTSNPN, SVGIG (reference sequence). This CDR3 comprises 13 residues. The CDR3 spells CARTGTKQETQYF.

V is TRBV20-1 and J is TRBJ2-1. This CDR3 has 14 residues. Per germline, CDR1 DFQATT and CDR2 SNEGSKA (reference sequence). CDR3 residues: CSARFGSSYNEQFF.

The rearrangement uses TRBV5-1 and TRBJ2-3; TCRdb names TRBD1, which stays unverified in the absence of DNA. The CDR3 has 16 residues. CDR1 is SGHRS and CDR2 is YFSETQ in the germline V gene. CDR3 sequence reads: CASSLFGHGDTDTQYF.

This sequence joins TRBV18 and TRBJ2-1. This CDR3 region has 15 residues. Per the germline V gene, CDR1 is KGHSH and CDR2 is LQKENI. CDR3 sequence reads: CASSPTGTSHNEQFF.

This chain uses TRBV2 with TRBJ2-5; TCRdb lists TRBD2, though no DNA is available to test this call. Germline-derived CDR1 and CDR2 are SNHLY and FYNNEI. The CDR3 length is 14 residues. The chain's CDR3 is CAIRGTAGRETQYF.

The chain links TRBV4-1 to TRBJ2-7; TCRdb reports TRBD1, a call that lacks DNA to check it against. CDR3 length: 14 residues. Per the germline V gene, CDR1 is MGHRA and CDR2 is YSYEKL. The CDR3 reads CASSPRQGEYEQYF.

This rearrangement joins TRBV20-1 to TRBJ2-3; TCRdb names TRBD2, which stays unverified in the absence of DNA. Looked up from germline, CDR1 is DFQATT and CDR2 is SNEGSKA (reference sequence). The CDR3 is 20 amino acids. The CDR3 is CSARGSPGLAGGASTDTQYF.

This chain joins TRBV29-1 and TRBJ1-3; the TRBD1 assignment by TCRdb is unverifiable without DNA. In germline, CDR1 is SQVTM, CDR2 ANQGSEA. This CDR3 is built from 14 residues. This chain's CDR3 is CSVETGGIGNTIYF.

The chain recombines TRBV12-3 or TRBV12-4 with TRBJ1-1. This CDR3 has 13 amino acids. CDR3: CASSSFRYTEAFF.

This chain joins TRBV12-3 or TRBV12-4 and TRBJ2-1; the D gene TCRdb calls, TRBD1, cannot be checked with no DNA. The CDR3 runs 15 residues. This CDR3 reads CASSFRDRALTEQFF.

The genes are TRBV29-1 and TRBJ1-3; TCRdb outputs TRBD1, but without DNA this stays unchecked. CDR3 length: 11 residues. Germline CDR1 reads SQVTM; CDR2 reads ANQGSEA. Here the CDR3 reads CTGALGNTIYF. The variable domain in full, completed from reference TRBV29-1 and TRBJ1-3, reads SAVISQKPSRDICQRGTSLTIQCQVDSQVTMMFWYRQQPGQSLTLIATANQGSEATYESGFVIDKFPISRPNLTFSTLTVSNMSPEDSSIYLCTGALGNTIYFGEGSWLTVV.

CDR3 residues: CASSVGAFESGNTIYF. V usage is TRBV7-9 and J usage is TRBJ1-3; no DNA is available, so the TRBD1 call from TCRdb remains unchecked. This CDR3 spans 16 amino acids. In germline, CDR1 is SEHNR, CDR2 FQNEAQ (reference sequence).

The chain links TRBV24-1 to TRBJ2-3; TCRdb picks TRBD1, but there is no DNA to check that call. The CDR3 contains 13 residues. Germline loops: CDR1 KGHDR, CDR2 SFDVKD. The chain's CDR3 is CATSPQGSDTQYF.

The genes are TRBV4-2 and TRBJ1-2; without DNA, the TCRdb call of TRBD1 cannot be checked. Germline CDR1 is LGHNA and CDR2 is YNFKEQ. The length of the CDR3 is 20 residues. The CDR3 reads CASSARSLTRIGTVSYGYTF.

The chain combines TRBV2 with TRBJ1-1; TCRdb calls TRBD1, which cannot be checked without DNA. Per the germline V gene, CDR1 is SNHLY and CDR2 is FYNNEI. The CDR3 is 14 residues long. CDR3: CASSEKRPNTEAFF. The variable domain in full, completed from reference TRBV2 and TRBJ1-1, reads EPEVTQTPSHQVTQMGQEVILRCVPISNHLYFYWYRQILGQKVEFLVSFYNNEISEKSEIFDDQFSVERPDGSNFTLKIRSTKLEDSAMYFCASSEKRPNTEAFFGQGTRLTVV.

The chain recombines TRBV20-1 with TRBJ2-5; TCRdb selects TRBD2, and the lack of DNA leaves this call unchecked. The CDR3 loop spans 13 amino acids. Germline assignment: CDR1 DFQATT and CDR2 SNEGSKA (reference sequence). CDR3 sequence: CSARGLTKETQYF.

This chain joins TRBV7-6 and TRBJ1-4; TCRdb reports TRBD1, a call that lacks DNA to check it against. The CDR3 consists of 14 residues. Germline V lookup: CDR1 SGHVS, CDR2 FNYEAQ. The CDR3 sequence is CASSSDPDNAKLFF.

This chain connects TRBV7-9 to TRBJ2-7. This CDR3 has 15 residues. CDR1 and CDR2 (germline): SEHNR, FQNEAQ (reference sequence). The CDR3 spells CASSLGAGDAYEQYF. Supplemented by reference TRBV7-9 and TRBJ2-7, the full variable domain reads DTGVSQNPRHKITKRGQNVTFRCDPISEHNRLYWYRQTLGQGPEFLTYFQNEAQLEKSRLLSDRFSAERPKGSFSTLEIQRTEQGDSAMYLCASSLGAGDAYEQYFGPGTRLTVT.

V gene TRBV5-6 combines with J gene TRBJ2-5; TCRdb gives TRBD1 as the D gene, but with no DNA this cannot be confirmed. The CDR3 contains 16 residues. Looked up from germline, CDR1 is SGHDT and CDR2 is YYEEEE. This CDR3 is CASSWGTGGPQETQYF. The full variable domain, its missing parts supplied by reference TRBV5-6 and TRBJ2-5, is DAGVTQSPTHLIKTRGQQVTLRCSPKSGHDTVSWYQQALGQGPQFIFQYYEEEERQRGNFPDRFSGHQFPNYSSELNVNALLLGDSALYLCASSWGTGGPQETQYFGPGTRLLVL.

This sequence joins TRBV7-8 and TRBJ2-1; TCRdb returns TRBD1, unconfirmable since there is no DNA. In germline, CDR1 is SGHVS, CDR2 FQNEAQ. This CDR3 region has 15 residues. The CDR3 sequence is CASSLVTGTFGEQFF.